The sequence of this T cell receptor beta chain was determined in a study of read filtering for tumor transcriptome and immune sequencing. Trimming pared 0 bases from V and 8 bases from J, leaving 16 bases between. The CDR3 has 15 amino acids. In germline, CDR1 is LGHNA, CDR2 YNFKEQ. Every patient had bone marrow sampled while the disease was active. The library was built from 400 to 500 ng RNA with molecular barcoded adaptors for alpha/delta and beta/gamma chains. TCRdb ran MiXCR on the reads and lists one entry per CDR3 protein. The profile shows some 62,000 distinct CDR3 sequences, about 15% of them singletons.

The receptor's source is a donor older than 35 with multiple myeloma. This chain joins TRBV4-2 and TRBJ1-2; D possibly corresponds to TRBD1 (6 bases). Sequenced material: a population of CD138-negative cells sorted from bone marrow. The CDR3 is CASSQDRTGSGGYTF. The CDR3 DNA follows: TGTGCCAGCAGCCAAGATCGTACAGGGTCAGGCGGCTACACCTTC.